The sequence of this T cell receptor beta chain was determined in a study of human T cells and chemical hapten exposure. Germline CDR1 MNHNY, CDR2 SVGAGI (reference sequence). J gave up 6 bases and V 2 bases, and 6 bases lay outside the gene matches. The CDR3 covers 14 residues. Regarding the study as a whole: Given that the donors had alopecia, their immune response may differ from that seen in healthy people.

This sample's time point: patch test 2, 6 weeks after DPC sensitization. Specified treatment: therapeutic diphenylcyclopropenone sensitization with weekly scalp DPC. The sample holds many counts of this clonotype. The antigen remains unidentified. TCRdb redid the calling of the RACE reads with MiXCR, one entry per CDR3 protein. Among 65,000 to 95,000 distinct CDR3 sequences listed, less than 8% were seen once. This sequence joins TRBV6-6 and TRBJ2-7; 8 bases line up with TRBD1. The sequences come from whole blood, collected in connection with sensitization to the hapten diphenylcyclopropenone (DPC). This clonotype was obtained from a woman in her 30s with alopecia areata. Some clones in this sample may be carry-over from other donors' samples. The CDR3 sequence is CASSYTGQGPEQYF. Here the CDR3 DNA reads TGTGCCAGCAGTTACACCGGACAGGGACCCGAGCAGTACTTC.